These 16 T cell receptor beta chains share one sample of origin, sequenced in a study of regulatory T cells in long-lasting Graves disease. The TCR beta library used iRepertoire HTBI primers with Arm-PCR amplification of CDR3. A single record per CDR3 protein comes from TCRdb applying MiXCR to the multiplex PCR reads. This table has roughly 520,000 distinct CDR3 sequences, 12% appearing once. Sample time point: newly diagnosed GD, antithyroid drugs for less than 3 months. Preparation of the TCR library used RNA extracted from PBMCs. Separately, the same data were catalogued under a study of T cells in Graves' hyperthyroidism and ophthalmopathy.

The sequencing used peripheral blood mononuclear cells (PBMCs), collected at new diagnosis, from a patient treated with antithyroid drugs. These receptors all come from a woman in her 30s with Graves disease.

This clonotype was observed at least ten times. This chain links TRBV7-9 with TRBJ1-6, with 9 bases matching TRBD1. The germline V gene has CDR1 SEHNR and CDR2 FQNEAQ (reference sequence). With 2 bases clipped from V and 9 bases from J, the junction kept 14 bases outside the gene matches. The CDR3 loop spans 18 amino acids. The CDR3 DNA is TGTGCCAGCAGCTTAATTTTTATAACGGGACAGGGCGGTTCACCCCTCCACTTT. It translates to CASSLIFITGQGGSPLHF.

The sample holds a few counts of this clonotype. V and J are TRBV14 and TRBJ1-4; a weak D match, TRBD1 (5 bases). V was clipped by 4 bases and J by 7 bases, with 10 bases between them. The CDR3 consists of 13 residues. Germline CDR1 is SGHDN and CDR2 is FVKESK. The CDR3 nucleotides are TGTGCCAGCAGCCGGGGGGGAGGTGAAAAACTGTTTTTT. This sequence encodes CASSRGGGEKLFF.

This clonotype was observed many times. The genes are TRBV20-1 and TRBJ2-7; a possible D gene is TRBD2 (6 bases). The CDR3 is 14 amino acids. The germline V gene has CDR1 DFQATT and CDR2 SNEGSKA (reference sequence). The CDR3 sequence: CSAPSPGLSYEQYF. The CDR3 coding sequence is TGCAGCGCTCCTAGCCCGGGACTTTCCTACGAGCAGTACTTC.

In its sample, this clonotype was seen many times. CDR3 sequence reads: CATRGTEAPYEQYF. As DNA, the CDR3 is TGTGCCACCAGGGGGACCGAAGCTCCCTACGAGCAGTACTTC. The chain uses TRBV24-1 and TRBJ2-7; either TRBD1 or TRBD2 may supply D (5 bases each). The germline gives CDR1 KGHDR, CDR2 SFDVKD. There are 14 residues in the CDR3. V lost 7 bases, J lost 2 bases, and 14 bases lay in between.

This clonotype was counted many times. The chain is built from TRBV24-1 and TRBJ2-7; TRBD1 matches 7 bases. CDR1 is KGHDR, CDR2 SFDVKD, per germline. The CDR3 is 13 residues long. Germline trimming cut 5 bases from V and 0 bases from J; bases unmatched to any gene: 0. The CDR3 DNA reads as TGTGCCACCAGTGGGGACAGCTCCTACGAGCAGTACTTC. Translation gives CATSGDSSYEQYF.

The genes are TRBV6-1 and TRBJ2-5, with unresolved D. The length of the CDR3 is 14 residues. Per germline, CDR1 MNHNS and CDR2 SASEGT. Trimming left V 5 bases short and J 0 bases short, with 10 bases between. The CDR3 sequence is CASSPRVDQETQYF. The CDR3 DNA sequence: TGTGCCAGCAGTCCCCGGGTCGACCAAGAGACCCAGTACTTC.

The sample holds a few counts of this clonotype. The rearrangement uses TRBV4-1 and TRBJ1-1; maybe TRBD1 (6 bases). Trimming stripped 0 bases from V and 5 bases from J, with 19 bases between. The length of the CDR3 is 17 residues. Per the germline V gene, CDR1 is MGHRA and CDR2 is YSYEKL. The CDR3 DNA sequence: TGCGCCAGCAGCCAAGATAGCACAGTAGGCCAGGGGACTGAAGCTTTCTTT. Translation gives CASSQDSTVGQGTEAFF.

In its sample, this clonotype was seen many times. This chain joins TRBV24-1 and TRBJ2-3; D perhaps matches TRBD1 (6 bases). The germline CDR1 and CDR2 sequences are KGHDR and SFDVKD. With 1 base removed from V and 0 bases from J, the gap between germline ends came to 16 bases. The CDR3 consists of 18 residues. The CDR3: CATSDFGDISASTDTQYF. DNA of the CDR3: TGTGCCACCAGTGATTTCGGGGACATTAGTGCTAGCACAGATACGCAGTATTTT.

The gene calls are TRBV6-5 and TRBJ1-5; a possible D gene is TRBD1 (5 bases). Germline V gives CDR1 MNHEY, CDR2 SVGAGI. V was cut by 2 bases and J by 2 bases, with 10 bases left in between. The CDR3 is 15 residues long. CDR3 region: CASSYIGARNQPQHF. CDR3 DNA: TGTGCCAGCAGTTACATTGGGGCCCGCAATCAGCCCCAGCATTTT.

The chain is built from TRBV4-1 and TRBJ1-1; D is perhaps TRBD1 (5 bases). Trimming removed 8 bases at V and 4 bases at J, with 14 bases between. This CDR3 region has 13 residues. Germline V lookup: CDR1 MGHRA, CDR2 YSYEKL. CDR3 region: CASGARGGTEAFF. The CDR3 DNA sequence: TGCGCCAGCGGGGCGCGCGGAGGCACTGAAGCTTTCTTT.

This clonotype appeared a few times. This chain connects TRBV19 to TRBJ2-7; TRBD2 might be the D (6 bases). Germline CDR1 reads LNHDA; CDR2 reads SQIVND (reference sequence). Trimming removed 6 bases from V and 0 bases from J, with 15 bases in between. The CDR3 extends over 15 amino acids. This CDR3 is CASRITSLSSYEQYF. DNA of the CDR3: TGTGCCAGTAGGATTACTAGCCTTAGCTCCTACGAGCAGTACTTC.

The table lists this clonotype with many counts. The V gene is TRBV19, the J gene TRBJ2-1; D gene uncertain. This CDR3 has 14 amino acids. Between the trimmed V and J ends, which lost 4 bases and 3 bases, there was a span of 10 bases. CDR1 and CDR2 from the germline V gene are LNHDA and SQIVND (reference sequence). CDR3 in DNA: TGTGCCAGTAGTACCTTAGGCCGCTACAATGAGCAGTTCTTC. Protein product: CASSTLGRYNEQFF.

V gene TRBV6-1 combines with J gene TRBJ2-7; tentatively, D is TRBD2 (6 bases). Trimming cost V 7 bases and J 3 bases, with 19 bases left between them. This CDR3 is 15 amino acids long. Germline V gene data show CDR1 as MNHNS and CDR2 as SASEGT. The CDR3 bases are TGTGCCAGCACTACGGTATACGGGGGTAACTACGAGCAGTACTTC. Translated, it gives CASTTVYGGNYEQYF.

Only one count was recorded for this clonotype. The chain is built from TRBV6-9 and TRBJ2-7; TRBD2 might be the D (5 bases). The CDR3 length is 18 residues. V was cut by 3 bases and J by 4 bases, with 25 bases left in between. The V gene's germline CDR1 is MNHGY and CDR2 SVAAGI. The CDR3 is CASSYAFGWAAEGYEQYF. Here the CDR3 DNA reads TGTGCCAGCAGTTACGCCTTTGGTTGGGCAGCCGAGGGATACGAGCAGTACTTC.

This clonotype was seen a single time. In DNA form, the CDR3 reads TGTGCCAGCAGTCCCCGGAATCTAGCGGGAGGGCCGGATGAGCAGTTCTTC. Translation gives CASSPRNLAGGPDEQFF. The rearrangement uses TRBV27 and TRBJ2-1; the match to TRBD2 covers 12 bases. The CDR3 totals 17 residues. CDR1 MNHEY and CDR2 SMNVEV come from the germline V gene (reference sequence). J lost 8 bases, V lost 5 bases, and 13 bases had no gene match.

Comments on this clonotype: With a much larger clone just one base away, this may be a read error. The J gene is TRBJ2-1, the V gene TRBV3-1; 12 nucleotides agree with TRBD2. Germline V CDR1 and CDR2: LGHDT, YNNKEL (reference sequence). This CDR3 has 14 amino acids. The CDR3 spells CASSLAGGPFEQLF. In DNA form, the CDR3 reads TGTGCCAGCAGTCTAGCGGGAGGGCCATTTGAGCAGCTCTTC.